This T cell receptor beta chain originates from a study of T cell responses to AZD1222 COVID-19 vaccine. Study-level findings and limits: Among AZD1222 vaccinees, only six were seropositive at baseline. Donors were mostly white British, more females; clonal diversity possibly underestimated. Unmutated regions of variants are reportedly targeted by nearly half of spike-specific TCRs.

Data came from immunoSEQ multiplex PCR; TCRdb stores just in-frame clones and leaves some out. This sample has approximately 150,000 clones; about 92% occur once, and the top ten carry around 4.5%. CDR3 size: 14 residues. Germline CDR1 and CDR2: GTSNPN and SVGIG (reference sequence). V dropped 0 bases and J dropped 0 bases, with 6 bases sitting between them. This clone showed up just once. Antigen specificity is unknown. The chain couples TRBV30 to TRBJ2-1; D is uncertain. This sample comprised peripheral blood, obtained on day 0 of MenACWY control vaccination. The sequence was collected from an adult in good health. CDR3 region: CAWSVTSSYNEQFF. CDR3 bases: TGTGCCTGGAGTGTAACCAGCTCCTACAATGAGCAGTTCTTC. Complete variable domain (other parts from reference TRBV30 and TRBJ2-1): SQTIHQWPATLVQPVGSPLSLECTVEGTSNPNLYWYRQAAGRGLQLLFYSVGIGQISSEVPQNLSASRPQDRQFILSSKKLLLSDSGFYLCAWSVTSSYNEQFFGPGTRLTVL.